This T cell receptor beta chain was retrieved from a study of blood T cell repertoires in COVID-19. Germline assignment: CDR1 MNHNY and CDR2 SVGAGI (reference sequence). V shed 10 bases and J shed 2 bases, with 16 bases lying between them. The CDR3 consists of 14 residues. As handled by the study authors: Reference gene primer amplification yielded estimated nucleated cell counts. Method: immunoSEQ multiplex PCR; TCRdb's copy keeps in-frame clones and lacks some. V, J and clone size were drawn from that table, and D and trimming were deduced from the DNA. The table lists almost 35,000 clones, approximately 80% of them singletons.

The receptor was derived from a man at least 80 years old with acute or convalescent COVID-19. Sequenced input: peripheral blood. The V and J genes are TRBV6-6 and TRBJ2-3; TRBD2 is a possible D gene (6 bases). DNA for the CDR3: TGTGCCACCCGGGACTCCCGTAACACAGATACGCAGTATTTT. It encodes CATRDSRNTDTQYF.